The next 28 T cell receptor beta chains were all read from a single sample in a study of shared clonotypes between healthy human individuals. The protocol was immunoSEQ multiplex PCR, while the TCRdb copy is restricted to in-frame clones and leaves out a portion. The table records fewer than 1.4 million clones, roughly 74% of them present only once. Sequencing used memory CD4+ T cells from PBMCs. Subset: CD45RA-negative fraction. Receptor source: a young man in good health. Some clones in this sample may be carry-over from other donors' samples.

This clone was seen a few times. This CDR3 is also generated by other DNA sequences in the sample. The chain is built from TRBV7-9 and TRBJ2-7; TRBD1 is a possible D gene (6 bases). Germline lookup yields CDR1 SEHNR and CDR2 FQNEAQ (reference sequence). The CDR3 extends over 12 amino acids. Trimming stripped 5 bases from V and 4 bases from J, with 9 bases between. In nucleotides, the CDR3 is TGTGCCAGCAGCCCGACAGGATACGAGCAGTACTTC. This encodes CASSPTGYEQYF.

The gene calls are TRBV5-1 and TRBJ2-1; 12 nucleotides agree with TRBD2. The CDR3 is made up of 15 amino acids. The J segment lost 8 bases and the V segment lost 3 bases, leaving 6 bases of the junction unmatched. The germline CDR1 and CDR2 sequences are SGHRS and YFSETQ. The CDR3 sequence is CASSSTSGRMDEQFF. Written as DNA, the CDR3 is TGCGCCAGCAGCTCGACTAGCGGGAGAATGGATGAGCAGTTCTTC. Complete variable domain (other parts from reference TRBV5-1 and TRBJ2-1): KAGVTQTPRYLIKTRGQQVTLSCSPISGHRSVSWYQQTPGQGLQFLFEYFSETQRNKGNFPGRFSGRQFSNSRSEMNVSTLELGDSALYLCASSSTSGRMDEQFFGPGTRLTVL.

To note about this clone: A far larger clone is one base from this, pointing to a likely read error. The CDR3 nucleotides read TGTGCCAGCAGCGTCACGGGTGGCTACGCCTTC. Its protein product is CASSVTGGYAF. The chain uses TRBV5-6 and TRBJ1-2; D remains ambiguous. The CDR3 runs 11 residues. Germline-derived CDR1 and CDR2 are SGHDT and YYEEEE.

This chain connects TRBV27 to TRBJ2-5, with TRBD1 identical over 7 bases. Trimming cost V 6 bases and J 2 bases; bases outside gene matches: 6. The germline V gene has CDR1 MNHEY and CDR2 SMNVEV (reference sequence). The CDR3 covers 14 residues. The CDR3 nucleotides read TGTGCCAGCAGCTACTGGGGACAGCAAGAGACCCAGTACTTC. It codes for CASSYWGQQETQYF.

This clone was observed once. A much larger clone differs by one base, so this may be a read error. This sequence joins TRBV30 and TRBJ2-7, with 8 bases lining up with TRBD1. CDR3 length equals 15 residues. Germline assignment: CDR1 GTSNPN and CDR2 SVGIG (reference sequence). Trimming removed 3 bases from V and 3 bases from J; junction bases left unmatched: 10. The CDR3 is CAWSPLGQVYYEQYF. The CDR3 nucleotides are TGTGCCTGGAGCCCCCTGGGACAGGTGTACTACGAGCAGTACTTC.

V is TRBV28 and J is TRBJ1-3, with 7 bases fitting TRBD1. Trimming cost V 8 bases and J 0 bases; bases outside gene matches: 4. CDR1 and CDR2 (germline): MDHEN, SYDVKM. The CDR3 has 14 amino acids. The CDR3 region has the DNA TGTGCCAGCCGACAGGGACTCTCTGGAAACACCATATATTTT. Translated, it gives CASRQGLSGNTIYF.

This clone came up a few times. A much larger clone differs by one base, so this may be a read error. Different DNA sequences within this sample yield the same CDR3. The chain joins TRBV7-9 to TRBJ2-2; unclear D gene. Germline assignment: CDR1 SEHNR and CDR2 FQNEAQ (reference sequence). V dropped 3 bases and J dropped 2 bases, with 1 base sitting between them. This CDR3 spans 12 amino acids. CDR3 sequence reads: CASSFNTGELFF. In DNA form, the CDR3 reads TGTGCCAGCAGCTTTAACACCGGGGAGCTGTTTTTT.

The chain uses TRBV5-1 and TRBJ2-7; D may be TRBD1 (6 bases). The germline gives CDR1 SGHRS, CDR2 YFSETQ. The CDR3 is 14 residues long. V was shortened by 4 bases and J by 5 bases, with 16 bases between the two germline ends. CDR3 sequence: CASSLGQRPNEQYF. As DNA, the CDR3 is TGCGCCAGCAGCCTAGGACAGAGACCCAACGAGCAGTACTTC. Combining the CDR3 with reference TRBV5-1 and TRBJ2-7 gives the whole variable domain KAGVTQTPRYLIKTRGQQVTLSCSPISGHRSVSWYQQTPGQGLQFLFEYFSETQRNKGNFPGRFSGRQFSNSRSEMNVSTLELGDSALYLCASSLGQRPNEQYFGPGTRLTVT.

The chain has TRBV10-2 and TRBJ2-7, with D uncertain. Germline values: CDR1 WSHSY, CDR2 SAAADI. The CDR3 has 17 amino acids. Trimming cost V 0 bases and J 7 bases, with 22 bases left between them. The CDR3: CASSESTWKGSLYEQYF. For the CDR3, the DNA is TGCGCCAGCAGTGAGTCGACTTGGAAGGGAAGTCTGTATGAGCAGTACTTC.

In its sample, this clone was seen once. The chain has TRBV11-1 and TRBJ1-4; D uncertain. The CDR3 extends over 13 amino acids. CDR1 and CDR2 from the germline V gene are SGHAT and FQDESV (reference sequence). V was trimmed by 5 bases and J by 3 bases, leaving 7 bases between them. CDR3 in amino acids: CASSPGANEKLFF. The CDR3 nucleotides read TGTGCCAGCAGCCCGGGCGCTAATGAAAAACTGTTTTTT.

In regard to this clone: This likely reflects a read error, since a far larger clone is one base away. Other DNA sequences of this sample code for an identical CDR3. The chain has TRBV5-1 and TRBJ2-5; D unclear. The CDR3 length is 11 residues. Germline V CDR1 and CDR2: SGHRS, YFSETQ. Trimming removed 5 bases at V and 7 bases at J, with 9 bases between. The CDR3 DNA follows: TGCGCCAGCAGTTATCTTGGGACCCAGTACTTC. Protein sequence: CASSYLGTQYF.

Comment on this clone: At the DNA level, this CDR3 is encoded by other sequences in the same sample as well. The CDR3 bases are TGTGCCAGCAGCCCGAGGACGGGATACGAGCAGTACTTC. Protein sequence: CASSPRTGYEQYF. The chain carries TRBV5-5 and TRBJ2-7, with D possibly being TRBD2 (5 bases). CDR3 length equals 13 residues. Trimming left V 4 bases short and J 4 bases short, with 12 bases between. CDR1 and CDR2 (germline): SGHKS, YYEKEE (reference sequence).

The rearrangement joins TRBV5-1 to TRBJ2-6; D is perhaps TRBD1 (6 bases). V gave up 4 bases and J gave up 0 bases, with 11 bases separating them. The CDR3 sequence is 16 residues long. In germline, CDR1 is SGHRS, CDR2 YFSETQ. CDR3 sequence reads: CASSGGTSSGANVLTF. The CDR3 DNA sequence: TGCGCCAGCAGCGGGGGCACCAGCTCTGGGGCCAACGTCCTGACTTTC.

Written as DNA, the CDR3 is TGTGCCAGCAGTGTACAGGGTGGAAGACTCTACAATGAGCAGTTCTTC. This codes for CASSVQGGRLYNEQFF. The chain is built from TRBV6-4 and TRBJ2-1, with a weak D call TRBD1 (6 bases). The germline CDR1 and CDR2 sequences are MRHNA and SNTAGT. The CDR3 has 16 amino acids. V lost 4 bases to trimming and J lost 3 bases, with 16 bases between them.

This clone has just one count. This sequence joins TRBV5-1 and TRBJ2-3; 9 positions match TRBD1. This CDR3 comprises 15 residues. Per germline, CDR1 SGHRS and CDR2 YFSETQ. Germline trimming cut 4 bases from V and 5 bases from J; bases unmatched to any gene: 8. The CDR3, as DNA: TGCGCCAGCAGCCCACAGGGGGCGGCGGGAGATACGCAGTATTTT. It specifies CASSPQGAAGDTQYF.

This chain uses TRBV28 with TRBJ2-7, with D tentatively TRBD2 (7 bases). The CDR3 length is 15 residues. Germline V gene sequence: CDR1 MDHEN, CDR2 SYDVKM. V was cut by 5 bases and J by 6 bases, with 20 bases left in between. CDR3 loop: CASSAPGGLGSEQYF. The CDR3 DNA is TGTGCCAGCAGTGCACCCGGGGGGCTCGGTTCCGAGCAGTACTTC.

The CDR3 spells CASSSRGRQDTQYF. The CDR3 nucleotides read TGTGCCAGTAGCAGCAGGGGGCGGCAAGATACGCAGTATTTT. The J gene is TRBJ2-3, the V gene TRBV19, with 8 bases matching TRBD1. Germline CDR1 LNHDA, CDR2 SQIVND (reference sequence). The length of the CDR3 is 14 residues. With 6 bases clipped from V and 5 bases from J, the junction kept 7 bases outside the gene matches.

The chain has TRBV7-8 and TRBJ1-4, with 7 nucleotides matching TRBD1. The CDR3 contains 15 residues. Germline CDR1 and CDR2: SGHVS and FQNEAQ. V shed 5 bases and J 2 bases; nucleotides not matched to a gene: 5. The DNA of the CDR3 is TGTGCCAGCAGCCTAGAGACAGGGACTAATGAAAAACTGTTTTTT. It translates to CASSLETGTNEKLFF.

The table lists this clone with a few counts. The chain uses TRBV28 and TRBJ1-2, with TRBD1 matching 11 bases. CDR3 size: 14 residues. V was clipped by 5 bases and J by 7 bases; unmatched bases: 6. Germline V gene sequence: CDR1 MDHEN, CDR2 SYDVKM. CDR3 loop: CASSAPGTGGGYTF. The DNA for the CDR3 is TGTGCCAGCAGTGCCCCCGGGACAGGGGGTGGCTACACCTTC.

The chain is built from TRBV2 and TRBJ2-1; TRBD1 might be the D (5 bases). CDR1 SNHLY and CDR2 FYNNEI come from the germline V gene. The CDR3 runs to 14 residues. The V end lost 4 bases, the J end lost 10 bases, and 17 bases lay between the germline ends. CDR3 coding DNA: TGTGCCAGCAGTGTGGCAGGTGGGGCTGAGGAGCAGTTCTTC. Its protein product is CASSVAGGAEEQFF.

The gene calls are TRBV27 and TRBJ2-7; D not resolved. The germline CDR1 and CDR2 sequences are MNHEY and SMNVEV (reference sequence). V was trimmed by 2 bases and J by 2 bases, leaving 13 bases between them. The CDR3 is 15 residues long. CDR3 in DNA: TGTGCCAGCAGTTTACTCCAGTTGGATACCTACGAGCAGTACTTC. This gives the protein CASSLLQLDTYEQYF.

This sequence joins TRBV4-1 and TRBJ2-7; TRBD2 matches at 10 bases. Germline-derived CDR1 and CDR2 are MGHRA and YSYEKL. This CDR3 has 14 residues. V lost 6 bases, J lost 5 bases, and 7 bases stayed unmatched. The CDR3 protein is CASSDPSGSDEQYF. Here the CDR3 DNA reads TGCGCCAGCAGTGATCCTAGCGGGAGTGACGAGCAGTACTTC.

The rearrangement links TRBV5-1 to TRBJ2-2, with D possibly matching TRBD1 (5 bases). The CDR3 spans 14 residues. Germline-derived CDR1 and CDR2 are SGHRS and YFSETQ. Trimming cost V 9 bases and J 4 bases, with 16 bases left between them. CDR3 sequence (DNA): TGCGCCACCAGGGTCTCCCCCACCACCGGGGAGCTGTTTTTT. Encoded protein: CATRVSPTTGELFF.

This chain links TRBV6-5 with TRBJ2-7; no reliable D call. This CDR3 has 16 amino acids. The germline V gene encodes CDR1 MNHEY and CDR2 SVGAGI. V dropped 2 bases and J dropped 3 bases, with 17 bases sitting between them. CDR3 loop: CASSYGVPTANYEQYF. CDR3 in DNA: TGTGCCAGCAGTTACGGAGTCCCTACGGCAAACTACGAGCAGTACTTC.

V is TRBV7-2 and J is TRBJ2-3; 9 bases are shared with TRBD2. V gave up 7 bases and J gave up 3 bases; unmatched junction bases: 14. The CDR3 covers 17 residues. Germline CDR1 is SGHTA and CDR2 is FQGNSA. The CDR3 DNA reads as TGTGCCAGCAACTGGGGAGCGGGAGGAGCCCGGACAGATACGCAGTATTTT. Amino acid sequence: CASNWGAGGARTDTQYF. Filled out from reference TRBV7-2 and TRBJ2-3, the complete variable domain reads GAGVSQSPSNKVTEKGKDVELRCDPISGHTALYWYRQSLGQGLEFLIYFQGNSAPDKSGLPSDRFSAERTGGSVSTLTIQRTQQEDSAVYLCASNWGAGGARTDTQYFGPGTRLTVL.

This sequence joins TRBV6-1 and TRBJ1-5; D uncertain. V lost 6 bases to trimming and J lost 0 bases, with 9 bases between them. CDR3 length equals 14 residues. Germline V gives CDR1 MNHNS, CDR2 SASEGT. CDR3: CASSHTNSNQPQHF. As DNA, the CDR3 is TGTGCCAGCAGCCACACTAATAGCAATCAGCCCCAGCATTTT.

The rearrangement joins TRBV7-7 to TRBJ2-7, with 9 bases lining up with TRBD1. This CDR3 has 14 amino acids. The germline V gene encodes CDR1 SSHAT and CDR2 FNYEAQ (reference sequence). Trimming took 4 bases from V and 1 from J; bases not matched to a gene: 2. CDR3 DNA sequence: TGTGCCAGCAGCTCGGGGACAGGGTCCTACGAGCAGTACTTC. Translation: CASSSGTGSYEQYF.

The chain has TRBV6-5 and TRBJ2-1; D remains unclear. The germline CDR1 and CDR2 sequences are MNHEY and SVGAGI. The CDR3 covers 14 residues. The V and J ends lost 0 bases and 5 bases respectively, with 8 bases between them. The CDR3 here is CASSYSFQDNEQFF. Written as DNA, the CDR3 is TGTGCCAGCAGTTACTCATTTCAGGACAATGAGCAGTTCTTC.